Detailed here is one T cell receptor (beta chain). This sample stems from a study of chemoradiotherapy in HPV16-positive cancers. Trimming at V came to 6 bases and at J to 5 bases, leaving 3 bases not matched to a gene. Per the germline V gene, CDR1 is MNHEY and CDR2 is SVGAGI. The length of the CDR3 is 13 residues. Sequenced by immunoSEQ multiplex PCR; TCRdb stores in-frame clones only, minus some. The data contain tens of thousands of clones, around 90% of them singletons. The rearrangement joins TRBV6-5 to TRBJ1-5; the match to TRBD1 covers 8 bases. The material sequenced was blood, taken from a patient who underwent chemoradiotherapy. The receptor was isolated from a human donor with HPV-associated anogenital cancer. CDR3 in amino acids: CASSRGRDQPQHF. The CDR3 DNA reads TGTGCCAGCAGCAGGGGGCGCGATCAGCCCCAGCATTTT.